The sequence of this T cell receptor (beta chain) was determined in a study of early T cells in non-severe SARS-CoV-2 infection. Study details: Bulk RNA isolated from unsorted whole blood underwent sequencing; chains were not paired.

The study's findings and limits: Missing private and CD4 specificities, VDJdb matching favored anti-spike CD8 responses.

Unique molecular identifiers (one per individual cDNA molecule) were attached. Each CDR3 protein is one row after TCRdb ran MiXCR on the 5' RACE reads. The sample holds around 82,000 distinct CDR3 sequences, under 15% seen once. This clonotype was counted between two and nine times. Its antigen remains unidentified. This TCR was sampled from an adult who was a healthcare worker with PCR-confirmed SARS-CoV-2 infection or an uninfected control (not recorded which). Material: whole blood.

The CDR3 sequence: CASGTEQETQYF. CDR3 nucleotides: TGCGCCAGTGGGACAGAGCAAGAGACCCAGTACTTC. The chain uses TRBV5-1 and TRBJ2-5, with 7 bases fitting TRBD1. V was clipped by 8 bases and J by 2 bases; unmatched bases: 3. The germline V gene has CDR1 SGHRS and CDR2 YFSETQ. CDR3 size: 12 residues.